This T cell receptor beta chain emerged from a study of blood T cell repertoires in COVID-19 (dated by TCRdb to 2020 to 2022). At the level of the whole study: Samples covering the acute and convalescent phases of COVID-19 were provided by collaborators in the United States, Italy and Spain. Nearly every sample came with metadata listing a de-identified subject ID, COVID-19 status, age in years and sex. HLA class I and class II types, where available, came from metadata supplied by the sample provider rather than from assay-based typing. Samples came from the ongoing ImmuneRACE study (first 160 participants) plus 1,254 subjects from 6 global collaborators. The dataset comprised deeply sampled blood TCRbeta repertoires from subjects exposed to, actively infected with, or recovered from COVID-19. The prospective study material was composed of cDNA or gDNA derived from T cells, B-cell-depleted T cells, or PBMCs. A freely available public database, intended as a resource for researchers studying the immune response to SARS-CoV-2, is where the repertoires were released. Overall results and qualifications from the work: The amount of clinical and demographic metadata varied by source and participant and was provided uncurated.

One collaborating source in Seattle enrolled patients while the patients were actively infected and followed the patients over time throughout the course of disease. The collaborating institutions used their own protocols to collect whole blood in K2EDTA tubes. Collaborator samples were shipped for TCRbeta analysis as frozen whole blood, isolated PBMCs, or DNA extracted from either sample type. On this clone itself: Its binding antigen is unknown. The record has no base qualities; no much larger clone is one base away.

Including the terminal cysteine and phenylalanine, the CDR3 comprises 11 residues. The sequence is cut down to CDR3 DNA, 33 bases in frame from base 1. Via the germline V gene (reference sequence), CDR1 is SEHNR and CDR2 FQNEAQ. Trimming at the junction amounts to 5 bases on V and 7 bases on J, and the germline ends lie 8 bases apart. TCRbeta CDR3 regions were amplified from genomic DNA by means of the immunoSEQ Assay, a bias-controlled multiplex PCR. The source study handled its data this way. Within the assay, amplification of reference gene primers was used to estimate how many nucleated cells each sample contained. To quantify the absolute abundance of each unique TCRbeta CDR3 rearrangement, sequence reads were collapsed and filtered. For each sample, productive Simpson clonality was calculated as the square root of Simpson's diversity index over productive rearrangements. Imported from immuneACCESS, the table was reduced by TCRdb to in-frame sequences with V and J called. These copies leave out some clones; in studies compared against another copy, an unresolved V gene accounts for under half, and the cause of the remainder is not known. The V and J calls and clone size are taken from that table; D and trimming were inferred from the DNA. Here the sample has approximately 200,000 clones; under 90% occur a single time. The top ten hold approximately 18% of the sample.

The TCR comes from a person between 65 and 80 years old with COVID-19, enrolled during active disease. This receptor chain uses TRBV7-9 and TRBJ1-2, and the D gene may be TRBD1, 5 bases matching. Sample: peripheral blood. CDR3 sequence: CASSPGFGYTF. Here is the DNA: TGTGCCAGCAGCCCAGGGTTTGGCTACACCTTC.